This T cell receptor beta chain was identified in a study of identical twins. This clonotype was counted once. Its specificity is not known. TCRdb re-derived calls from the 5' RACE reads in MiXCR, one entry per CDR3 protein. This sample carries a few hundred thousand distinct CDR3 sequences, over 9.5% of them seen once, and the ten largest clones take about a tenth. Trimming removed 5 bases from V and 0 bases from J, with 12 bases in between. The CDR3 is made up of 15 amino acids. Germline CDR1 and CDR2: SEHNR and FQNEAQ (reference sequence). Whole-study findings and limits: Models underpredicted monozygotic twin sharing of out-of-frame TCR alpha. Invariant MAIT and iNKT cells could partly confound zero-insertion analyses. Beta out-of-frame sequences showed weaker excess twin sharing.

The sample comprised memory T cells sorted from blood. This TCR was sampled from a man between 50 and 59 years old in good health. The chain combines TRBV7-9 with TRBJ2-3; D possibly corresponds to TRBD1 (6 bases). The CDR3 DNA follows: TGTGCCAGCAGCCCTTGGACAGCTAGCACAGATACGCAGTATTTT. It codes for CASSPWTASTDTQYF.